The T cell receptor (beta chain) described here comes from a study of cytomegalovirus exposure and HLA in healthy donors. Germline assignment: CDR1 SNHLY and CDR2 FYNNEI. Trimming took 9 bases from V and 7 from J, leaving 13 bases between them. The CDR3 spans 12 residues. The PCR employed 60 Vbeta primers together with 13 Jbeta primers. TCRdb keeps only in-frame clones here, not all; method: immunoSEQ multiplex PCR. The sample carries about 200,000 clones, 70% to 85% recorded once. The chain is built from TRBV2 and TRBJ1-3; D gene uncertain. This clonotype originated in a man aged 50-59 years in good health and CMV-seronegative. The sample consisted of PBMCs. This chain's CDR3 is CASRIAGNTIYF. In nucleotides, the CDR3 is TGTGCCAGTAGAATCGCCGGGAACACCATATATTTT. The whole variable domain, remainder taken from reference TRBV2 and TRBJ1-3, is EPEVTQTPSHQVTQMGQEVILRCVPISNHLYFYWYRQILGQKVEFLVSFYNNEISEKSEIFDDQFSVERPDGSNFTLKIRSTKLEDSAMYFCASRIAGNTIYFGEGSWLTVV.